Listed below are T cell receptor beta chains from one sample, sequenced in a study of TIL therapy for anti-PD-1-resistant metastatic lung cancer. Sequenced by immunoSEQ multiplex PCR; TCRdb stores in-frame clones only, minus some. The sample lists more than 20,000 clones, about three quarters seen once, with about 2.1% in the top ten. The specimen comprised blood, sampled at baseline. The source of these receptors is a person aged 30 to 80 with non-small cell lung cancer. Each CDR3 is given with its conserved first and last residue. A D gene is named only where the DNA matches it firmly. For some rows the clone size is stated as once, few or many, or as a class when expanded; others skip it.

CDR3nt: TGTGCCAGCAGCACCCCTCGAGGGGTGGCTTTCTTT
CDR3aa: CASSTPRGVAFF
d_gene: -
len: 12
v_gene: TRBV11-1
abundance: -
j_gene: TRBJ1-1

CDR3nt: TGCGCCAGCAGACCCCCGGGACTTAGTATTCAGTACTTC
CDR3aa: CASRPPGLSIQYF
d_gene: -
len: 13
v_gene: TRBV5-1
abundance: once
j_gene: TRBJ2-4

CDR3nt: TGTGCCAGCAGAAGGACGGATAACTATGGCTACACCTTC
CDR3aa: CASRRTDNYGYTF
d_gene: -
len: 13
v_gene: TRBV2
abundance: -
j_gene: TRBJ1-2

CDR3nt: TGCGCCAGCAGCCAGGGGCCGTTGGGTGGCTACACCTTC
CDR3aa: CASSQGPLGGYTF
d_gene: -
len: 13
v_gene: TRBV5-1
abundance: once
j_gene: TRBJ1-2

CDR3nt: TGCGCCAGCAGCCCGGGACTAGTGAATGAGCAGTTCTTC
CDR3aa: CASSPGLVNEQFF
d_gene: TRBD2
len: 13
v_gene: TRBV5-1
abundance: -
j_gene: TRBJ2-1

CDR3nt: TGTGCCAGCAGCCGGTGGGACTCCCGTAATGAAAAACTGTTTTTT
CDR3aa: CASSRWDSRNEKLFF
d_gene: -
len: 15
v_gene: TRBV5-6
abundance: -
j_gene: TRBJ1-4

CDR3nt: TGTGCCTGGAGCCGATCTCTAGCGGCCTCCTACAATGAGCAGTTCTTC
CDR3aa: CAWSRSLAASYNEQFF
d_gene: TRBD2
len: 16
v_gene: TRBV30
abundance: -
j_gene: TRBJ2-1

CDR3nt: TGTGCCAGTAGTATAGCGAGCGGGGCTAGCACAGATACGCAGTATTTT
CDR3aa: CASSIASGASTDTQYF
d_gene: TRBD2
len: 16
v_gene: TRBV19
abundance: few
j_gene: TRBJ2-3

CDR3nt: TGTGCCAGCAGTTCCTCGGACAGTCGAAATCAGCCCCAGCATTTT
CDR3aa: CASSSSDSRNQPQHF
d_gene: -
len: 15
v_gene: TRBV5-5
abundance: once
j_gene: TRBJ1-5

CDR3nt: TGTGCCAGCACCTCTAGCGGAGGCTACAATGAGCAGTTCTTC
CDR3aa: CASTSSGGYNEQFF
d_gene: TRBD2
len: 14
v_gene: TRBV6-5
abundance: -
j_gene: TRBJ2-1

CDR3nt: TGTGCCAGCAGTGGAGAAAGAGGGGCTGGCACAGATACGCAGTATTTT
CDR3aa: CASSGERGAGTDTQYF
d_gene: -
len: 16
v_gene: TRBV6-1
abundance: few
j_gene: TRBJ2-3

CDR3nt: TGTGCCAGCAGGGAGGGCGACCAGCCCCAGCATTTT
CDR3aa: CASREGDQPQHF
d_gene: -
len: 12
v_gene: TRBV27
abundance: -
j_gene: TRBJ1-5

CDR3nt: TGCAGCGTTGCAGATGGCAATCAGCCCCAGCATTTT
CDR3aa: CSVADGNQPQHF
d_gene: -
len: 12
v_gene: TRBV29-1
abundance: -
j_gene: TRBJ1-5

CDR3nt: TGCGCCCGTTGTTGGCCCGGGAACTACGAGCAGTACTTC
CDR3aa: CARCWPGNYEQYF
d_gene: -
len: 13
v_gene: TRBV23-1
abundance: -
j_gene: TRBJ2-7

CDR3nt: TGCGCCAGCAGCTTCGGACAGGGTGACACCGGGGAGCTGTTTTTT
CDR3aa: CASSFGQGDTGELFF
d_gene: TRBD1
len: 15
v_gene: TRBV5-1
abundance: -
j_gene: TRBJ2-2

CDR3nt: TGTGCCAGCAGTTTTTACCAGGGGCCCACTGAAGCTTTCTTT
CDR3aa: CASSFYQGPTEAFF
d_gene: -
len: 14
v_gene: TRBV6-5
abundance: -
j_gene: TRBJ1-1

CDR3nt: TGTGCCATCCGAGGATCCCGAGGCCAAGAGACCCAGTACTTC
CDR3aa: CAIRGSRGQETQYF
d_gene: -
len: 14
v_gene: TRBV10-3
abundance: -
j_gene: TRBJ2-5

CDR3nt: TGTGCCTGGAGTGTCAACGGGAGGAACATTCAGTACTTC
CDR3aa: CAWSVNGRNIQYF
d_gene: TRBD2
len: 13
v_gene: TRBV30
abundance: -
j_gene: TRBJ2-4

CDR3nt: TGTGCCAGCACGACAGGGATGATAAATTCACCCCTCCACTTT
CDR3aa: CASTTGMINSPLHF
d_gene: TRBD1
len: 14
v_gene: TRBV27
abundance: -
j_gene: TRBJ1-6

CDR3nt: TGTGCCAGCAGCCGAAGAGACAGGGGTCTTATCGGGGAGCTGTTTTTT
CDR3aa: CASSRRDRGLIGELFF
d_gene: TRBD1
len: 16
v_gene: TRBV7-9
abundance: -
j_gene: TRBJ2-2

CDR3nt: TGTGCCAGCAGCTTTCCGGGACAGATAAACACCGGGGAGCTGTTTTTT
CDR3aa: CASSFPGQINTGELFF
d_gene: TRBD1
len: 16
v_gene: TRBV7-8
abundance: -
j_gene: TRBJ2-2

CDR3nt: TGTGCCACCAGTGACGACAGGAGATCACAGGTGAAGACCCAGTACTTC
CDR3aa: CATSDDRRSQVKTQYF
d_gene: -
len: 16
v_gene: TRBV24-1
abundance: -
j_gene: TRBJ2-5

CDR3nt: TGTGCCACCAGTGATGTTAATCAGCCCCAGCATTTT
CDR3aa: CATSDVNQPQHF
d_gene: -
len: 12
v_gene: TRBV24-1
abundance: -
j_gene: TRBJ1-5

CDR3nt: TGTGCCACCAGTGGTAAAAAAGGAAACTATGGCTACACCTTC
CDR3aa: CATSGKKGNYGYTF
d_gene: -
len: 14
v_gene: TRBV24-1
abundance: -
j_gene: TRBJ1-2

CDR3nt: TGTGCCAGCTCACCACAGGGGGCAGGTCAAGAGACCCAGTACTTC
CDR3aa: CASSPQGAGQETQYF
d_gene: TRBD1
len: 15
v_gene: TRBV18
abundance: few
j_gene: TRBJ2-5

CDR3nt: TGTGCCAGCCGCGGGGTTAGCACAGATACGCAGTATTTT
CDR3aa: CASRGVSTDTQYF
d_gene: -
len: 13
v_gene: TRBV6-5
abundance: -
j_gene: TRBJ2-3

CDR3nt: TGTGCCAGCAGTTTAGGTCGGGATCAGCCCCAGCATTTT
CDR3aa: CASSLGRDQPQHF
d_gene: -
len: 13
v_gene: TRBV12-3/TRBV12-4
abundance: -
j_gene: TRBJ1-5

CDR3nt: TGTGCCAGCAGCCCCCCGGGACTAGCGGGAAGGCACATTCAGTACTTC
CDR3aa: CASSPPGLAGRHIQYF
d_gene: TRBD2
len: 16
v_gene: TRBV9
abundance: -
j_gene: TRBJ2-4

CDR3nt: TGTGCCAGCAGCTTGTGGGCAGGGAGCAATGAGCAGTTCTTC
CDR3aa: CASSLWAGSNEQFF
d_gene: -
len: 14
v_gene: TRBV5-6
abundance: -
j_gene: TRBJ2-1

CDR3nt: TGCGCCAGCAGCCAAGATCCCCCCGACGTACTGAACACTGAAGCTTTCTTT
CDR3aa: CASSQDPPDVLNTEAFF
d_gene: -
len: 17
v_gene: TRBV4-1
abundance: -
j_gene: TRBJ1-1

CDR3nt: TGTGCCAGCAGAGCGACTCCGTGGAGAGGGGACTATGGCTACACCTTC
CDR3aa: CASRATPWRGDYGYTF
d_gene: -
len: 16
v_gene: TRBV2
abundance: -
j_gene: TRBJ1-2

CDR3nt: TGTGCCAGCTCACCACCCAGTGGGGCAGACACCATATATTTT
CDR3aa: CASSPPSGADTIYF
d_gene: -
len: 14
v_gene: TRBV18
abundance: -
j_gene: TRBJ1-3

CDR3nt: TGTGCCAGCAGCCCCGGAGGGTACTATGGCTACACCTTC
CDR3aa: CASSPGGYYGYTF
d_gene: -
len: 13
v_gene: TRBV3-1/TRBV3-2
abundance: -
j_gene: TRBJ1-2

CDR3nt: TGTGCCAGCAGCAAAACAGGGGGCACTAATGAAAAACTGTTTTTT
CDR3aa: CASSKTGGTNEKLFF
d_gene: TRBD1
len: 15
v_gene: TRBV5-4
abundance: once
j_gene: TRBJ1-4

CDR3nt: TGTGCCAGCAGCCAAGCGGACAGGGTACAGACCCAGTACTTC
CDR3aa: CASSQADRVQTQYF
d_gene: TRBD1
len: 14
v_gene: TRBV14
abundance: -
j_gene: TRBJ2-5

CDR3nt: TGTGCCAGCAGCCGGAGGACGGGAGCAGATACGCAGTATTTT
CDR3aa: CASSRRTGADTQYF
d_gene: -
len: 14
v_gene: TRBV27
abundance: -
j_gene: TRBJ2-3

CDR3nt: TGTGCCAGCAGCCTGGATGGCACGTCCCAGGTGGGAAATAGGTTCTTC
CDR3aa: CASSLDGTSQVGNRFF
d_gene: -
len: 16
v_gene: TRBV7-9
abundance: -
j_gene: TRBJ2-1

CDR3nt: TGTGCCAGCAGTGTGGGCGCGTCATTGTTCTATGGCTACACCTTC
CDR3aa: CASSVGASLFYGYTF
d_gene: -
len: 15
v_gene: TRBV2
abundance: few
j_gene: TRBJ1-2

CDR3nt: TGTGCCAGCTCACCCCAACGACTACAGGGGGAAGCTTTCTTT
CDR3aa: CASSPQRLQGEAFF
d_gene: TRBD1
len: 14
v_gene: TRBV18
abundance: -
j_gene: TRBJ1-1

CDR3nt: TGTGCCAGCAGCGGTGCAGGGGTTAGCACTAATGAAAAACTGTTTTTT
CDR3aa: CASSGAGVSTNEKLFF
d_gene: -
len: 16
v_gene: TRBV7-2
abundance: few
j_gene: TRBJ1-4

CDR3nt: TGTGCCAGTAGTATAGGAGGGGTCCTCTACCACGAGCAGTACTTC
CDR3aa: CASSIGGVLYHEQYF
d_gene: -
len: 15
v_gene: TRBV19
abundance: -
j_gene: TRBJ2-7

CDR3nt: TGTGCCAGCAGCTTGGAGGGGAGGGGCGCAGACACCGGGGAGCTGTTTTTT
CDR3aa: CASSLEGRGADTGELFF
d_gene: TRBD2
len: 17
v_gene: TRBV5-6
abundance: few
j_gene: TRBJ2-2

CDR3nt: TGTGCCAGCACCCCGGACACCCAAGAGACCCAGTACTTC
CDR3aa: CASTPDTQETQYF
d_gene: -
len: 13
v_gene: TRBV2
abundance: -
j_gene: TRBJ2-5

CDR3nt: TGCGCCAGCAGTCTCCACGCGGACGGCAAAAAGCATTTT
CDR3aa: CASSLHADGKKHF
d_gene: -
len: 13
v_gene: TRBV5-1
abundance: -
j_gene: TRBJ1-5